This T cell receptor (beta chain) was found in a study of technical replicates of blood from a handful of donors. CDR3 length: 18 residues. The V end was cut by 6 bases, the J end by 0 bases, with 22 bases between. Looked up from germline, CDR1 is KGHSH and CDR2 is LQKENI. Clones were read by immunoSEQ multiplex PCR, and TCRdb kept only the in-frame ones, dropping some. Among tens of thousands of clones listed, 91% were seen once. This TCR was recovered from a human donor in good health. Some clones in this sample may be carry-over from other donors' samples. The source material was T cells isolated from PBMCs. The gene calls are TRBV18 and TRBJ2-3; TRBD2 might be the D (7 bases). CDR3 bases: TGTGCCAGCTCCCAACGGCTACCGGGGGGCCTCAGCACAGATACGCAGTATTTT. Protein sequence: CASSQRLPGGLSTDTQYF. Combining the CDR3 with reference TRBV18 and TRBJ2-3 gives the whole variable domain NAGVMQNPRHLVRRRGQEARLRCSPMKGHSHVYWYRQLPEEGLKFMVYLQKENIIDESGMPKERFSAEFPKEGPSILRIQQVVRGDSAAYFCASSQRLPGGLSTDTQYFGPGTRLTVL.